The following is a TCR beta chain sequence with its context. This specimen comes from a study of blood T cell repertoires in COVID-19. Methods used by the authors: Amplification from reference gene primers served as the basis for estimated nucleated cell counts. Only in-frame clones appear in the TCRdb table, and some are missing; sequencing was by immunoSEQ multiplex PCR. V and J calls and clone size are those listed in that table; D and trimming were worked out from the DNA. The data show fewer than 350,000 clones, around nine tenths seen once. CDR1 is SGHTA and CDR2 is FQGNSA in the germline V gene. Germline trimming cut 1 base from V and 4 bases from J; bases unmatched to any gene: 5. This CDR3 is built from 15 residues.

The gene calls are TRBV7-2 and TRBJ2-7; TRBD2 matches at 9 bases. Sequenced input: peripheral blood. This receptor was taken from a woman aged 70-85 years with COVID-19, enrolled during active disease. The CDR3 sequence: CASSLEGGGAYEQYF. CDR3 DNA: TGTGCCAGCAGCTTAGAAGGCGGGGGGGCTTACGAGCAGTACTTC.